This T cell receptor beta chain came from a study of PD-1 blockade in mismatch repair-deficient tumors. Turning to the study itself: Patients had about a dozen mismatch repair-deficient cancer types, all previously treated and progressing.

TCRdb's copy holds only in-frame clones and misses some; the assay was immunoSEQ multiplex PCR. The table records roughly 32,000 clones, 65% to 85% of them present only once. PCR or immunohistochemistry showed mismatch repair deficiency in every enrolled patient. Three pembrolizumab responders had their TCRs sequenced. Comment on this clone: Its antigen remains unknown.

Broader study findings: Rapid post-treatment expansion, then contraction, generally preceding radiologic response, marked tumor-resident clones.

V lost 5 bases and J lost 1; bases outside the gene matches: 2. Germline V gene data show CDR1 as MDHEN and CDR2 as SYDVKM. The CDR3 spans 16 residues. The genes are TRBV28 and TRBJ1-6; 10 bases line up with TRBD1. The clonotype originates from an adult with mismatch repair-deficient cancer. Sample: PBMCs, taken less than 7 weeks after starting pembrolizumab. CDR3 sequence: CASSDRGRSYNSPLHF. Here the CDR3 DNA reads TGTGCCAGCAGTGACAGGGGGCGATCCTATAATTCACCCCTCCACTTT. Combining the CDR3 with reference TRBV28 and TRBJ1-6 gives the whole variable domain DVKVTQSSRYLVKRTGEKVFLECVQDMDHENMFWYRQDPGLGLRLIYFSYDVKMKEKGDIPEGYSVSREKKERFSLILESASTNQTSMYLCASSDRGRSYNSPLHFGNGTRLTVT.